What follows are 2 T cell receptor beta chains derived from one specimen sequenced in a study of blood T cell repertoires in COVID-19. Sequencing was performed with immunoSEQ multiplex PCR; in TCRdb, only in-frame clones are kept and a portion is missing. The sample comprises 50,000 to 85,000 clones, about nine tenths of which are singletons, and 7.3% rests with the top ten. Sequenced input: peripheral blood. The source of these receptors is a human donor in a cohort sampled during active COVID-19.

This chain joins TRBV7-9 and TRBJ1-1, with 9 bases identical to TRBD1. CDR1 and CDR2 (germline): SEHNR, FQNEAQ (reference sequence). The CDR3 runs 17 residues. V gave up 1 base and J gave up 1 base; unmatched junction bases: 7. The CDR3 nucleotides are TGTGCCAGCAGCTTAGACCCACCGGGACAGGGGAACACTGAAGCTTTCTTT. It codes for CASSLDPPGQGNTEAFF.

The chain joins TRBV5-1 to TRBJ2-1; no firm D call. Looked up from germline, CDR1 is SGHRS and CDR2 is YFSETQ. Trimming left V 4 bases short and J 0 bases short, with 14 bases between. The CDR3 covers 16 residues. In DNA, the CDR3 is TGCGCCAGCAGCCCCACGGGTGGCGTCTCCTACAATGAGCAGTTCTTC. Residues: CASSPTGGVSYNEQFF.